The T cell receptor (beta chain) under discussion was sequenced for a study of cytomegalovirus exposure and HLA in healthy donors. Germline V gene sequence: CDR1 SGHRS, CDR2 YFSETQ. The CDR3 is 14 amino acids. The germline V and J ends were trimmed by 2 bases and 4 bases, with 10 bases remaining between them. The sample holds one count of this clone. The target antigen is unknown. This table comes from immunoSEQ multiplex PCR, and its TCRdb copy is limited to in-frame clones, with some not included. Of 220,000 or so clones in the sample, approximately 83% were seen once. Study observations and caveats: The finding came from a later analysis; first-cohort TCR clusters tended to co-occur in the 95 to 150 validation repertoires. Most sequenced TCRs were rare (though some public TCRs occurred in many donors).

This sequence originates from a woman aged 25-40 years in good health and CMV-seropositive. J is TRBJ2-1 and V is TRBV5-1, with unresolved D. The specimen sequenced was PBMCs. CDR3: CASSLRGGYNEQFF. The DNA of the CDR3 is TGCGCCAGCAGCTTAAGAGGCGGATACAATGAGCAGTTCTTC.